In this sample, the clone carrying this T cell receptor (beta chain) turned up a few times. The data are from a study of cytomegalovirus exposure and HLA in healthy donors. V dropped 2 bases and J dropped 8; count of bases not matched to a gene: 5. CDR3 length: 13 amino acids. From germline, CDR1 is SEHNR and CDR2 FQNEAQ (reference sequence). Measured with immunoSEQ multiplex PCR; TCRdb has only the in-frame clones, and not every one. The table includes 100,000 to 150,000 clones, roughly 89% detected once. The sequencing input was PBMCs. V gene TRBV7-9 combines with J gene TRBJ1-2, with 7 bases lining up with TRBD1. This sequence was found in a woman aged 18-29 years in good health and CMV-seronegative. In nucleotides, the CDR3 is TGTGCCAGCAGCTTAAGAGGACAGGACGGCTACACCTTC. Its protein is CASSLRGQDGYTF.